The source of this T cell receptor (beta chain) is a study of OX40 agonist ivuxolimab in advanced cancers. Turning to the study itself: Three patients had partial responses: one hepatocellular carcinoma, two cutaneous melanoma. The study's findings and limits: Averaging showed that CD8+ T cells had more expanded clones than CD4+ did. A proportion of nonresponders additionally exhibited low normalized T-cell clonal expansion.

As for this clone: Its target is not known.

Here immunoSEQ multiplex PCR was the method, and the copy in TCRdb shows in-frame clones only, minus some. The data hold under 85,000 clones, with approximately 95% observed a single time. V lost 2 bases to trimming and J lost 4 bases, with 12 bases between them. Germline V gene data show CDR1 as MNHEY and CDR2 as SMNVEV (reference sequence). CDR3 length: 14 amino acids. The sequence was collected from an adult with an advanced solid tumor such as melanoma, head and neck, liver or kidney cancer. The sample consisted of CD4+ or CD8+ T cells sorted from blood, taken in a trial of the OX40 agonist ivuxolimab. The chain links TRBV27 to TRBJ2-7; weak D call: TRBD1 (6 bases). CDR3 nucleotides: TGTGCCAGCAGTTTACAGGGGCCTCTTTACGAGCAGTACTTC. Translating gives CASSLQGPLYEQYF.